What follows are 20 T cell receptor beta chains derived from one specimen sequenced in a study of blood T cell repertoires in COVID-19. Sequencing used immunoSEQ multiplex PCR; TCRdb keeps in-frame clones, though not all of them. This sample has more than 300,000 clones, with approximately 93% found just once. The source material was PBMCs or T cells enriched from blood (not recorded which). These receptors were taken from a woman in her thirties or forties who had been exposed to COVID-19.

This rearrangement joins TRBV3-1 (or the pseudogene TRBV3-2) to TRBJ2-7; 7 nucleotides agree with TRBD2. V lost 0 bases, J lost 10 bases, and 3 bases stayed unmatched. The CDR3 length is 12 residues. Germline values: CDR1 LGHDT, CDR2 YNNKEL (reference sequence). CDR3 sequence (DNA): TGTGCCAGCAGCCAAGATAGGGGACTACAGTACTTC. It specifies CASSQDRGLQYF.

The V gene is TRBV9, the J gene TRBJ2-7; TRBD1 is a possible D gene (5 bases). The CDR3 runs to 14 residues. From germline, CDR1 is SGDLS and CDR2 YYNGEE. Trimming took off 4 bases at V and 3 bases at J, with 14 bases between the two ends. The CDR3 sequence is CASSPKGVDYEQYF. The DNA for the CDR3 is TGTGCCAGCAGCCCTAAAGGGGTCGACTACGAGCAGTACTTC. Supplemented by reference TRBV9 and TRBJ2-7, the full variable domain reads DSGVTQTPKHLITATGQRVTLRCSPRSGDLSVYWYQQSLDQGLQFLIQYYNGEERAKGNILERFSAQQFPDLHSELNLSSLELGDSALYFCASSPKGVDYEQYFGPGTRLTVT.

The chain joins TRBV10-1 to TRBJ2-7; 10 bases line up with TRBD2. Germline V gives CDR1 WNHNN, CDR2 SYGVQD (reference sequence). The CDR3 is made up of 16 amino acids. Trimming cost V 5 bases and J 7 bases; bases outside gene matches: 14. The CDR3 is CASSQASGGTLGEQYF. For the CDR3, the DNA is TGCGCCAGCAGTCAAGCTAGCGGGGGCACATTGGGAGAGCAGTACTTC.

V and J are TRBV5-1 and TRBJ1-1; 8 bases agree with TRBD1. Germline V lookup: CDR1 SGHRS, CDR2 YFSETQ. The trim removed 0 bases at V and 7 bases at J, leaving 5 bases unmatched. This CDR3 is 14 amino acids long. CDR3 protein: CASSLGGTGNEAFF. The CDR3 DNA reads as TGCGCCAGCAGCTTGGGGGGGACAGGTAATGAAGCTTTCTTT.

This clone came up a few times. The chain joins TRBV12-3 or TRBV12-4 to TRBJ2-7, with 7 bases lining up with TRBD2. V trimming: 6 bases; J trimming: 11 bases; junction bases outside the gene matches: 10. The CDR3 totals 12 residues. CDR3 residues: CASSPGREREYF. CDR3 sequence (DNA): TGTGCCAGCAGCCCCGGGCGGGAGCGGGAGTACTTC.

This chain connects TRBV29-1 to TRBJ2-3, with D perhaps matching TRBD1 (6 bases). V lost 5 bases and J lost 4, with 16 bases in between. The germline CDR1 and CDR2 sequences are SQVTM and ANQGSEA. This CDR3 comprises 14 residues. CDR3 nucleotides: TGCAGCGTTCACTTTCAGGGGCACCCAGATACGCAGTATTTT. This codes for CSVHFQGHPDTQYF.

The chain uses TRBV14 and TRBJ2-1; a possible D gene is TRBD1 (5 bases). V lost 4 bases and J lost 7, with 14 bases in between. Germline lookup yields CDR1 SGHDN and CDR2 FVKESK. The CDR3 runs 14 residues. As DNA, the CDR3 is TGTGCCAGCAGCCCCGAATTGAAGGGGAATGAGCAGTTCTTC. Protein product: CASSPELKGNEQFF.

CDR3 nucleotides: TGCGCCAGCAGCCAAGATTTAGCGTTGAGCACAGATACGCAGTATTTT. It codes for CASSQDLALSTDTQYF. The rearrangement joins TRBV4-3 to TRBJ2-3; TRBD2 is a possible D gene (5 bases). This CDR3 is built from 16 residues. Per germline, CDR1 LGHNA and CDR2 YSLEER. Trimming removed 0 bases from V and 0 bases from J, with 10 bases in between.

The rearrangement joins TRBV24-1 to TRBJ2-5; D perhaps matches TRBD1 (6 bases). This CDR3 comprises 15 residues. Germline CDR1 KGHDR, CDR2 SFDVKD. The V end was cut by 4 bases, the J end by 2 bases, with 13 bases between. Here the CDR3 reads CATSDPGQPQETQYF. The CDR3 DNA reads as TGTGCCACCAGTGACCCTGGACAGCCACAAGAGACCCAGTACTTC.

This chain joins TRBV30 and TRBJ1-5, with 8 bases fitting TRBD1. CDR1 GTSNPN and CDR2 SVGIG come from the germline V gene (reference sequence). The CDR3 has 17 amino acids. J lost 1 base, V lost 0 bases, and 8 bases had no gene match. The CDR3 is CAWSVRQGAWSNQPQHF. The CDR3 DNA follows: TGTGCCTGGAGTGTACGGCAGGGGGCCTGGAGCAATCAGCCCCAGCATTTT. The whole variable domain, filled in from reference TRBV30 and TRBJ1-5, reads SQTIHQWPATLVQPVGSPLSLECTVEGTSNPNLYWYRQAAGRGLQLLFYSVGIGQISSEVPQNLSASRPQDRQFILSSKKLLLSDSGFYLCAWSVRQGAWSNQPQHFGDGTRLSIL.

The CDR3 here is CASSLDGTSGFPPETQYF. CDR3 sequence (DNA): TGTGCCAGCAGCTTAGATGGGACTAGCGGGTTCCCTCCGGAGACCCAGTACTTC. J is TRBJ2-5 and V is TRBV7-2, with 12 bases matching TRBD2. Germline CDR1 SGHTA, CDR2 FQGNSA. V gave up 1 base and J gave up 5 bases; unmatched junction bases: 11. This CDR3 comprises 18 residues.

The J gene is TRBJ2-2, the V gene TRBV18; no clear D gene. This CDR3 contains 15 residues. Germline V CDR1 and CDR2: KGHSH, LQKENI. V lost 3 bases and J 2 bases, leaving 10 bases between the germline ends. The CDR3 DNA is TGTGCCAGCTCACCGAGCCCCGAAAACACCGGGGAGCTGTTTTTT. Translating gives CASSPSPENTGELFF.

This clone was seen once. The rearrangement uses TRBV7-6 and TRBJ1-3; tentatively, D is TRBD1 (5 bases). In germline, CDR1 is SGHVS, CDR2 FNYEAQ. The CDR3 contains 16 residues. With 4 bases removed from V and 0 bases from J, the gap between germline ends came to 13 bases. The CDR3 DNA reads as TGTGCCAGCAGCTCTAGGCTAAGGGGCTCTGGAAACACCATATATTTT. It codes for CASSSRLRGSGNTIYF.

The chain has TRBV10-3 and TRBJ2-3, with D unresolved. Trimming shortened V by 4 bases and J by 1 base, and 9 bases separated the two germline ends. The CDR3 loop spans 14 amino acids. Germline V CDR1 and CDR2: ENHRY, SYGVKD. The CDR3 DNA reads TGTGCCATCAGTGGGCCTCACGGCACAGATACGCAGTATTTT. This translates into CAISGPHGTDTQYF.

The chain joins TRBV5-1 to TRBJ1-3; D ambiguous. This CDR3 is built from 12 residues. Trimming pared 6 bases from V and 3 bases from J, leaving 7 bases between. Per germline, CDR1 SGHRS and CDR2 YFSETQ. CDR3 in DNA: TGCGCCAGCAAGGGAGGTGGAAACACCATATATTTT. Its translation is CASKGGGNTIYF.

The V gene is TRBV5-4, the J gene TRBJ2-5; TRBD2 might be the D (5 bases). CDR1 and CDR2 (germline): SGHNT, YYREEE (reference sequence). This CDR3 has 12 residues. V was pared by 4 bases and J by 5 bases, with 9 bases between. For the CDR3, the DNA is TGTGCCAGCAGCCCCGGCGGGGAGACCCAGTACTTC. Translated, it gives CASSPGGETQYF.

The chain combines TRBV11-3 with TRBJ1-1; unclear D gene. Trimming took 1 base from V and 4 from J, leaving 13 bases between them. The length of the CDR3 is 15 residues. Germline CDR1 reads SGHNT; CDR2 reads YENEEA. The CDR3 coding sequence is TGTGCCAGCAGCTTAGGTACAGTAGCGAGCACTGAAGCTTTCTTT. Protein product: CASSLGTVASTEAFF.

In nucleotides, the CDR3 is TGTGCCAGCAGATCCCTTAGAACAGGGGGAAATGAGCAGTTCTTC. It is translated as CASRSLRTGGNEQFF. The chain has TRBV6-6 and TRBJ2-1, with 8 bases that match TRBD1. Losses at the gene ends were 6 bases for V and 7 bases for J; bases not matched to a gene: 11. The CDR3 covers 15 residues. Germline V CDR1 and CDR2: MNHNY, SVGAGI (reference sequence).

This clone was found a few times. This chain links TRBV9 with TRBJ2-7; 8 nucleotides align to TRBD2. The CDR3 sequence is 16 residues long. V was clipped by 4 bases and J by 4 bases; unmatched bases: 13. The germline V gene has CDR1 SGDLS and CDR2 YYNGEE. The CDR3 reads CASSPDVTGGRYEQYF. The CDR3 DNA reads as TGTGCCAGCAGCCCGGACGTGACGGGAGGGAGATACGAGCAGTACTTC. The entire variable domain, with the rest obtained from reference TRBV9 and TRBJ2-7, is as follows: DSGVTQTPKHLITATGQRVTLRCSPRSGDLSVYWYQQSLDQGLQFLIQYYNGEERAKGNILERFSAQQFPDLHSELNLSSLELGDSALYFCASSPDVTGGRYEQYFGPGTRLTVT.

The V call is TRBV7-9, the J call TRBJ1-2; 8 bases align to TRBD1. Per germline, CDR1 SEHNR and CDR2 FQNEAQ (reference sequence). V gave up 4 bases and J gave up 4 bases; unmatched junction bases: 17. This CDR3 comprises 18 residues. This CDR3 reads CASSSHGRGQDRSYGYTF. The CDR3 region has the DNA TGTGCCAGCAGCTCTCATGGACGGGGACAGGATCGATCCTATGGCTACACCTTC. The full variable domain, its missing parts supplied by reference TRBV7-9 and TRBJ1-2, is DTGVSQNPRHKITKRGQNVTFRCDPISEHNRLYWYRQTLGQGPEFLTYFQNEAQLEKSRLLSDRFSAERPKGSFSTLEIQRTEQGDSAMYLCASSSHGRGQDRSYGYTFGSGTRLTVV.